This T cell receptor (beta chain) was found in a study of OX40 agonist ivuxolimab in advanced cancers. Germline V CDR1 and CDR2: LNHDA, SQIVND (reference sequence). The V end lost 3 bases, the J end lost 9 bases, and 24 bases lay between the germline ends. The CDR3 covers 17 residues. Sequenced by immunoSEQ multiplex PCR; TCRdb stores in-frame clones only, minus some. The sample lists more than 75,000 clones; 84% were seen once. The material was CD4+ or CD8+ T cells sorted from blood, obtained in a trial of the OX40 agonist ivuxolimab. The TCR was taken from an adult with an advanced solid tumor such as melanoma, head and neck, liver or kidney cancer. V gene TRBV19 combines with J gene TRBJ2-1, with D tentatively TRBD1 or TRBD2 (6 bases each). Written as DNA, the CDR3 is TGTGCCAGTAGTATGACGCCTCCGGGGGCAATCAATTTTGAGCAGTTCTTC. The encoded protein is CASSMTPPGAINFEQFF.